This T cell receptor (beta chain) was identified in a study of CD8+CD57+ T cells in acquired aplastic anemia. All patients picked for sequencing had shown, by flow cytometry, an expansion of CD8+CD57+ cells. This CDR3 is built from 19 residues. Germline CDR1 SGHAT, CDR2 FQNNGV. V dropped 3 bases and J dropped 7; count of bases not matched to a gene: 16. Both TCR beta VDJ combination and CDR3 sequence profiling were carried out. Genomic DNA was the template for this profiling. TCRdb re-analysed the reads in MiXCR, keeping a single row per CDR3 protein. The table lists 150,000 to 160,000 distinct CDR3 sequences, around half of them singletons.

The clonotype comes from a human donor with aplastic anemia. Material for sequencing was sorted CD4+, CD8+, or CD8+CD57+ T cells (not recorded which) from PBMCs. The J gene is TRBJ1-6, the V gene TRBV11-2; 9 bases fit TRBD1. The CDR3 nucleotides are TGTGCCAGCAGCTTGGGACCGGACAGGGGAGGGTTCGGGAATTCACCCCTCCACTTT. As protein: CASSLGPDRGGFGNSPLHF.